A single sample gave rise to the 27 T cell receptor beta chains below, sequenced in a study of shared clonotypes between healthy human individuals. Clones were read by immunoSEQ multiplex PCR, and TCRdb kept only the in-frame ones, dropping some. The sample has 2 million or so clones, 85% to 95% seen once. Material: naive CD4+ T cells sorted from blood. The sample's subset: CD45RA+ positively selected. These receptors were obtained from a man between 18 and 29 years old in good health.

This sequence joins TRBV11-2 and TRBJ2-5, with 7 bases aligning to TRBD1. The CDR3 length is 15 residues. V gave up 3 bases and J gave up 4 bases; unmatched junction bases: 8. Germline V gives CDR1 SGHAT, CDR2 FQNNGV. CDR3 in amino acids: CASSLDGRQGETQYF. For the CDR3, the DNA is TGTGCCAGCAGCTTGGACGGTAGACAGGGAGAGACCCAGTACTTC.

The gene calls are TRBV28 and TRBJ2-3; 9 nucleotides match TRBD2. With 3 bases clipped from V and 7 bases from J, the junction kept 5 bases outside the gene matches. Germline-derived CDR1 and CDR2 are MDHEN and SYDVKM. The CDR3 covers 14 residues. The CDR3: CASSLGTSPNTQYF. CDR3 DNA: TGTGCCAGCAGTTTGGGGACTAGCCCTAATACGCAGTATTTT. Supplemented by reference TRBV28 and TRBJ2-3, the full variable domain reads DVKVTQSSRYLVKRTGEKVFLECVQDMDHENMFWYRQDPGLGLRLIYFSYDVKMKEKGDIPEGYSVSREKKERFSLILESASTNQTSMYLCASSLGTSPNTQYFGPGTRLTVL.

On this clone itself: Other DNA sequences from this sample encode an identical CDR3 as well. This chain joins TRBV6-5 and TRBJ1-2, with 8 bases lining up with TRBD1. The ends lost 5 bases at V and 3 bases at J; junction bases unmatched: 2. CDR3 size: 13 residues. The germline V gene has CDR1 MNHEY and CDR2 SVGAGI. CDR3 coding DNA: TGTGCCAGCAGTCTACAGGGGGACTATGGCTACACCTTC. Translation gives CASSLQGDYGYTF.

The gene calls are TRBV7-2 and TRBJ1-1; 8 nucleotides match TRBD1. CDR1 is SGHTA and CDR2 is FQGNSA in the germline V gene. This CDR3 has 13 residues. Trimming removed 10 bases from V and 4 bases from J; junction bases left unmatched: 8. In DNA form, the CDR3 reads TGTGCCACCCGCTCAGGGGGCGGCACTGAAGCTTTCTTT. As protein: CATRSGGGTEAFF.

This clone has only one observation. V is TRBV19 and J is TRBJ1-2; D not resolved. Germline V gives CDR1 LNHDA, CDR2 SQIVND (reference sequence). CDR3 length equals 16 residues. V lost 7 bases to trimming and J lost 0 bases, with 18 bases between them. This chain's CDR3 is CASIRRGSDANYGYTF. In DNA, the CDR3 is TGTGCCAGTATCCGCCGTGGCAGCGACGCTAACTATGGCTACACCTTC.

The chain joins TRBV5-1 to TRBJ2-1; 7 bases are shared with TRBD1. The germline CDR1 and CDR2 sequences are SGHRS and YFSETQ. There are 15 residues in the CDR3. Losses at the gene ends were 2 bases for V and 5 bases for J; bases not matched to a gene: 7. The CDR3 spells CASSFIPQGNNEQFF. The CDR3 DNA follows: TGCGCCAGCAGCTTCATCCCACAGGGGAACAATGAGCAGTTCTTC.

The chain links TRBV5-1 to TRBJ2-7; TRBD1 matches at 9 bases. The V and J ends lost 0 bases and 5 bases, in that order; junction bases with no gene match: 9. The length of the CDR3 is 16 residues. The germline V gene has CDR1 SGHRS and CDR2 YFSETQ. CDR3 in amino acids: CASSLVGQGWEDEQYF. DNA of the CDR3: TGCGCCAGCAGCTTGGTAGGACAGGGGTGGGAGGACGAGCAGTACTTC.

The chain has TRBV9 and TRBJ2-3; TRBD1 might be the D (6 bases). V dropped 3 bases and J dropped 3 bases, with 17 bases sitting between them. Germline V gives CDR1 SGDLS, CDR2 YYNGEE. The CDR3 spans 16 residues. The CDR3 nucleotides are TGTGCCAGCAGCGACCGACCCTTACAGGGTACAGATACGCAGTATTTT. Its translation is CASSDRPLQGTDTQYF.

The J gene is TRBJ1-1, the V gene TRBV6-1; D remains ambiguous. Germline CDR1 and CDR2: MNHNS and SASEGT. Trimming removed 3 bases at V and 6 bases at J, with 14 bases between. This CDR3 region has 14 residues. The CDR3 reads CASSDSSRAAEAFF. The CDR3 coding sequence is TGTGCCAGCAGTGACTCTTCGCGGGCGGCTGAAGCTTTCTTT.

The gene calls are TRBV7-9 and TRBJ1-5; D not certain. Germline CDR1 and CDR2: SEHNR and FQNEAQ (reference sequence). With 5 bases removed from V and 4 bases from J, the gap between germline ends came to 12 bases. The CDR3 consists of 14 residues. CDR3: CASSPLDGNQPQHF. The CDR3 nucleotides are TGTGCCAGCAGCCCGCTGGACGGTAATCAGCCCCAGCATTTT. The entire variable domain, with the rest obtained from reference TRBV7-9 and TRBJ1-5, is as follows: DTGVSQNPRHKITKRGQNVTFRCDPISEHNRLYWYRQTLGQGPEFLTYFQNEAQLEKSRLLSDRFSAERPKGSFSTLEIQRTEQGDSAMYLCASSPLDGNQPQHFGDGTRLSIL.

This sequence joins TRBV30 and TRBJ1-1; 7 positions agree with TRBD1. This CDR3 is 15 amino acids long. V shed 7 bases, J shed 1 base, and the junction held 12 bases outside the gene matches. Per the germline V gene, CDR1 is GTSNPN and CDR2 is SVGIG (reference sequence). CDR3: CASRDRVLRNTEAFF. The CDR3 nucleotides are TGTGCCTCCCGGGACAGAGTGCTCCGGAACACTGAAGCTTTCTTT.

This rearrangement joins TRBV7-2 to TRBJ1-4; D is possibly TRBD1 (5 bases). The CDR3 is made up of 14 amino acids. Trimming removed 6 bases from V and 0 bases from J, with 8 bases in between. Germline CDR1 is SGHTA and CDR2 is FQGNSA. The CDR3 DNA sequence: TGTGCCAGCAGGGGGGTTCCAACTAATGAAAAACTGTTTTTT. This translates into CASRGVPTNEKLFF.

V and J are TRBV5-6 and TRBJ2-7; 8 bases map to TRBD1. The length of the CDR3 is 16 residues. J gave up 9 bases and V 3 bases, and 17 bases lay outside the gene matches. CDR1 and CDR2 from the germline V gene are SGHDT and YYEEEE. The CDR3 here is CASSWGPGQALKGQYF. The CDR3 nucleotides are TGTGCCAGCAGCTGGGGCCCGGGACAGGCTCTCAAGGGGCAGTACTTC.

The CDR3: CAIRDPTRAGNGYTF. CDR3 in DNA: TGTGCCATCAGGGACCCCACGAGGGCGGGCAACGGCTACACCTTC. This sequence joins TRBV10-3 and TRBJ1-2; D gene ambiguous. V gave up 6 bases and J gave up 8 bases, with 22 bases separating them. The CDR3 is made up of 15 amino acids. Looked up from germline, CDR1 is ENHRY and CDR2 is SYGVKD.

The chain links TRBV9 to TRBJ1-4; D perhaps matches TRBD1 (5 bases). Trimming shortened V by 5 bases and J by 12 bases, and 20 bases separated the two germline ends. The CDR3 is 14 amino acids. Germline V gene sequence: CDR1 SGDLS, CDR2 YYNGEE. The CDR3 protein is CASSADSARSQLFF. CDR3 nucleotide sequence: TGTGCCAGCAGTGCCGACAGCGCCCGGAGCCAACTGTTTTTT.

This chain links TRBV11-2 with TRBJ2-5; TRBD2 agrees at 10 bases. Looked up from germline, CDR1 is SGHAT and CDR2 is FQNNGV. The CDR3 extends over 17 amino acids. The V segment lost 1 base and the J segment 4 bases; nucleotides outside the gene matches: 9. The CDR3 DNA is TGTGCCAGCAGCTTAGCTGCCCTAGCGGGAGCAGCAGAGACCCAGTACTTC. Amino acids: CASSLAALAGAAETQYF.

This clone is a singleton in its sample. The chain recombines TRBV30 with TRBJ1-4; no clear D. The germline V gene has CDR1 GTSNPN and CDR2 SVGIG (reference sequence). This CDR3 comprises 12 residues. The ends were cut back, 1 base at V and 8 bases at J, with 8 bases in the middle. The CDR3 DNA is TGTGCCTGGAGTGGGAAACGGGAAAAACTGTTTTTT. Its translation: CAWSGKREKLFF.

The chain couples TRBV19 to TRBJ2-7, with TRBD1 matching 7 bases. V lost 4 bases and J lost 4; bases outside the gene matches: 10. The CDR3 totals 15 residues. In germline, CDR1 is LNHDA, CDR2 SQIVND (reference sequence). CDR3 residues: CASSTGQAGRYEQYF. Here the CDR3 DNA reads TGTGCCAGTAGTACCGGACAGGCCGGTCGTTACGAGCAGTACTTC.

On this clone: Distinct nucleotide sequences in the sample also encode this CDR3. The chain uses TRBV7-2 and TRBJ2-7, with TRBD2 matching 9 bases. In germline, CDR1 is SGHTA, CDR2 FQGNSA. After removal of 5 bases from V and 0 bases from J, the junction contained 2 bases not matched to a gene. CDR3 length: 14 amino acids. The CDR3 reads CASSAGGSSYEQYF. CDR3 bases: TGTGCCAGCAGCGCGGGGGGGAGCTCCTACGAGCAGTACTTC.

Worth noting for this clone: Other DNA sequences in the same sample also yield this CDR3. CDR3 amino acids: CASSYIGGSYEQYF. Written as DNA, the CDR3 is TGTGCCAGCAGTTACATAGGGGGCTCCTACGAGCAGTACTTC. The V gene is TRBV6-5, the J gene TRBJ2-7, with D perhaps TRBD1 (6 bases). From germline, CDR1 is MNHEY and CDR2 SVGAGI. The V end was cut by 2 bases, the J end by 0 bases, with 8 bases between. The CDR3 has 14 amino acids.

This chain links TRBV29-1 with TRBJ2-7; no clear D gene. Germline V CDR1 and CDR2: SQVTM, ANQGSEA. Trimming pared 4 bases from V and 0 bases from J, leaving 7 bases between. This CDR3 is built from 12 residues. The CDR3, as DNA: TGCAGCGTTGTAACTTACTCCTACGAGCAGTACTTC. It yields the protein CSVVTYSYEQYF.

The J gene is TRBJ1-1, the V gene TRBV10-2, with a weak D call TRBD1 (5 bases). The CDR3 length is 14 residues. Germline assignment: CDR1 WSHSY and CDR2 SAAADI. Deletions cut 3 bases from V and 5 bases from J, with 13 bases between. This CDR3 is CASSDHGGLTEAFF. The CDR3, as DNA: TGCGCCAGCAGTGACCACGGGGGATTGACTGAAGCTTTCTTT.

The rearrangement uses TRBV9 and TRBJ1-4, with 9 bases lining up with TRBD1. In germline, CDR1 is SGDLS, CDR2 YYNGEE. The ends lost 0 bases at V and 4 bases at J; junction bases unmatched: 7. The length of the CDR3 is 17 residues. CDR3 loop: CASSVGGTGTFNEKLFF. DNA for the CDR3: TGTGCCAGCAGCGTAGGCGGGACAGGGACTTTTAATGAAAAACTGTTTTTT.

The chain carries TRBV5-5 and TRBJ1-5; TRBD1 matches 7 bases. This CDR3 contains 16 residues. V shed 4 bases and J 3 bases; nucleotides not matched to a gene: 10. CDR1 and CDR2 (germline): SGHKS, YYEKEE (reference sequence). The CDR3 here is CASSLRTGPINQPQHF. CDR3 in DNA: TGTGCCAGCAGCCTCCGGACAGGCCCCATCAATCAGCCCCAGCATTTT.

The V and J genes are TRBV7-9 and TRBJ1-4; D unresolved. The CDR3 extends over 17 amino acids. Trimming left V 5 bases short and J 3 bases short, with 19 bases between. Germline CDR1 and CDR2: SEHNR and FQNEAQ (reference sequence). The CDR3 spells CASSLRTTVPSNEKLFF. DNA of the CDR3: TGTGCCAGCAGCCTGAGAACAACAGTTCCTTCTAATGAAAAACTGTTTTTT.

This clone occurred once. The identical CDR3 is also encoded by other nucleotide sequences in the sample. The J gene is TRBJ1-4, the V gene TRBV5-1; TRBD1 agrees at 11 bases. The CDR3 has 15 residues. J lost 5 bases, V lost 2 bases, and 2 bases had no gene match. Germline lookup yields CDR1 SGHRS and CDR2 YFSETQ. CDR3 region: CASSLGQGANEKLFF. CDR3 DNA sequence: TGCGCCAGCAGCTTAGGACAGGGGGCAAATGAAAAACTGTTTTTT.

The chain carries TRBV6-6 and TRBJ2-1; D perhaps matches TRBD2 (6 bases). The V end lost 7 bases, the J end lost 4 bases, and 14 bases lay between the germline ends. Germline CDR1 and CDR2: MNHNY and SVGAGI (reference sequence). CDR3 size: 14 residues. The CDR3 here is CASTARETYNEQFF. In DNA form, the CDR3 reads TGTGCCAGCACTGCCCGGGAGACTTACAATGAGCAGTTCTTC.